Listed below are T cell receptor beta chains from one sample, sequenced in a study of blood T cell repertoires in COVID-19. The table came from immunoSEQ multiplex PCR; TCRdb's copy has only in-frame clones and leaves some out. The table has approximately 97,000 clones, about 80% seen once. Sample: peripheral blood. Source of these receptors: a human donor in a cohort sampled during active COVID-19. Each CDR3 is given with its conserved first and last residue. Each record gives: J gene, clone size, V gene, D gene, CDR3 length, CDR3 protein, CDR3 DNA. The D gene is left open where the match is weak. Clone size is shown for a subset of rows, as once, few, many or a class of expanded clone.

j_call: TRBJ2-5
clone_size: -
v_call: TRBV7-6
d_call: TRBD2
cdr3_length: 16
cdr3_aa: CASSLEGTSTTLTQYF
cdr3_nt: TGTGCCAGCAGCTTAGAGGGGACTAGCACCACCCTGACCCAGTACTTC

j_call: TRBJ1-2
clone_size: -
v_call: TRBV25-1
d_call: -
cdr3_length: 12
cdr3_aa: CASSEANYGYTF
cdr3_nt: TGTGCCAGCAGTGAGGCCAACTATGGCTACACCTTC

j_call: TRBJ1-1
clone_size: -
v_call: TRBV11-2
d_call: TRBD1
cdr3_length: 15
cdr3_aa: CASSFTGVLQTEAFF
cdr3_nt: TGTGCCAGCAGCTTCACAGGGGTTCTCCAGACTGAAGCTTTCTTT

j_call: TRBJ1-2
clone_size: -
v_call: TRBV11-2
d_call: -
cdr3_length: 15
cdr3_aa: CASSLVVRANYGYTF
cdr3_nt: TGTGCCAGCAGCTTAGTAGTCAGGGCCAACTATGGCTACACCTTC

j_call: TRBJ2-6
clone_size: few
v_call: TRBV5-5
d_call: -
cdr3_length: 16
cdr3_aa: CASSFRQFSGANVLTF
cdr3_nt: TGTGCCAGCAGCTTCCGACAGTTCTCTGGGGCCAACGTCCTGACTTTC

j_call: TRBJ1-2
clone_size: -
v_call: TRBV6-5
d_call: -
cdr3_length: 14
cdr3_aa: CASSYSSVNYGYTF
cdr3_nt: TGTGCCAGCAGTTACTCCTCCGTTAACTATGGCTACACCTTC

j_call: TRBJ2-7
clone_size: -
v_call: TRBV15
d_call: TRBD1
cdr3_length: 14
cdr3_aa: CATSRGTGTDEQYF
cdr3_nt: TGTGCCACCAGCAGAGGGACAGGGACCGACGAGCAGTACTTC

j_call: TRBJ2-7
clone_size: once
v_call: TRBV7-2
d_call: TRBD2
cdr3_length: 15
cdr3_aa: CASSSLAGGLYEQYF
cdr3_nt: TGTGCCAGCAGCTCCTTAGCGGGGGGGCTCTACGAGCAGTACTTC

j_call: TRBJ1-3
clone_size: -
v_call: TRBV4-3
d_call: -
cdr3_length: 17
cdr3_aa: CASSQERGASSGNTIYF
cdr3_nt: TGCGCCAGCAGCCAAGAGAGAGGCGCATCCTCTGGAAACACCATATATTTT

j_call: TRBJ1-2
clone_size: -
v_call: TRBV7-2
d_call: TRBD1
cdr3_length: 15
cdr3_aa: CASSTRQGAVNGYTF
cdr3_nt: TGTGCCAGCAGCACAAGACAGGGGGCAGTTAATGGCTACACCTTC

j_call: TRBJ2-1
clone_size: -
v_call: TRBV9
d_call: TRBD1
cdr3_length: 15
cdr3_aa: CASSGGQGAVNEQFF
cdr3_nt: TGTGCCAGCAGCGGGGGACAGGGGGCAGTGAATGAGCAGTTCTTC

j_call: TRBJ1-6
clone_size: -
v_call: TRBV2
d_call: TRBD1
cdr3_length: 14
cdr3_aa: CASSEAAGTGALHF
cdr3_nt: TGTGCCAGCAGTGAAGCCGCCGGGACAGGGGCCCTCCACTTT

j_call: TRBJ1-1
clone_size: -
v_call: TRBV7-2
d_call: -
cdr3_length: 13
cdr3_aa: CASSRQVNTEAFF
cdr3_nt: TGTGCCAGCAGCAGACAGGTGAACACTGAAGCTTTCTTT

j_call: TRBJ2-6
clone_size: -
v_call: TRBV19
d_call: -
cdr3_length: 16
cdr3_aa: CASSNYINSGANVLTF
cdr3_nt: TGTGCCAGTAGTAACTACATAAACTCTGGGGCCAACGTCCTGACTTTC

j_call: TRBJ2-7
clone_size: -
v_call: TRBV4-1
d_call: -
cdr3_length: 17
cdr3_aa: CASSPGMGRGPPYEQYF
cdr3_nt: TGCGCCAGCAGCCCGGGGATGGGCAGGGGTCCACCCTACGAGCAGTACTTC

j_call: TRBJ2-5
clone_size: -
v_call: TRBV18
d_call: TRBD1
cdr3_length: 15
cdr3_aa: CASSPPTGGAETQYF
cdr3_nt: TGTGCCAGCTCACCACCGACAGGGGGCGCAGAGACCCAGTACTTC

j_call: TRBJ2-6
clone_size: -
v_call: TRBV4-2
d_call: -
cdr3_length: 20
cdr3_aa: CASSQVVGAGAHSGANILTF
cdr3_nt: TGTGCCAGCAGCCAAGTCGTGGGGGCGGGGGCCCACTCTGGGGCCAACATCCTGACTTTC

j_call: TRBJ1-2
clone_size: -
v_call: TRBV7-3
d_call: -
cdr3_length: 15
cdr3_aa: CASSSRGGLTYGYTF
cdr3_nt: TGTGCCAGCAGCTCCCGTGGGGGACTTACCTATGGCTACACCTTC

j_call: TRBJ2-3
clone_size: -
v_call: TRBV2
d_call: -
cdr3_length: 12
cdr3_aa: CASAGLVDTQYF
cdr3_nt: TGTGCCAGCGCGGGGCTTGTGGATACGCAGTATTTT

j_call: TRBJ2-5
clone_size: -
v_call: TRBV18
d_call: -
cdr3_length: 15
cdr3_aa: CASSPRSDSQETQYF
cdr3_nt: TGTGCCAGCTCACCACGGTCAGACTCACAAGAGACCCAGTACTTC

j_call: TRBJ2-5
clone_size: -
v_call: TRBV18
d_call: -
cdr3_length: 16
cdr3_aa: CASSPTNYGPAETQYF
cdr3_nt: TGTGCCAGCTCACCAACAAATTACGGCCCAGCGGAGACCCAGTACTTC

j_call: TRBJ2-3
clone_size: -
v_call: TRBV2
d_call: -
cdr3_length: 16
cdr3_aa: CASSEVMGGASDTQYF
cdr3_nt: TGTGCCAGCAGTGAAGTTATGGGGGGGGCTTCGGATACGCAGTATTTT

j_call: TRBJ1-5
clone_size: -
v_call: TRBV19
d_call: TRBD1
cdr3_length: 14
cdr3_aa: CASSIRDRDPSQHF
cdr3_nt: TGTGCCAGTAGTATCCGGGACAGGGACCCCTCGCAGCATTTT

j_call: TRBJ1-3
clone_size: once
v_call: TRBV24-1
d_call: -
cdr3_length: 15
cdr3_aa: CATSEDIDSGNTTYF
cdr3_nt: TGTGCCACCAGTGAGGACATCGACTCTGGAAACACCACATATTTT

j_call: TRBJ1-6
clone_size: -
v_call: TRBV4-3
d_call: -
cdr3_length: 14
cdr3_aa: CASSQEVVSGALHF
cdr3_nt: TGCGCCAGCAGCCAAGAAGTGGTCAGCGGGGCCCTCCACTTT

j_call: TRBJ1-1
clone_size: -
v_call: TRBV9
d_call: -
cdr3_length: 13
cdr3_aa: CASSGDSVPQAFF
cdr3_nt: TGTGCCAGCAGCGGAGACAGCGTCCCCCAAGCTTTCTTT

j_call: TRBJ1-4
clone_size: -
v_call: TRBV19
d_call: TRBD1
cdr3_length: 14
cdr3_aa: CASRETGGGEKLFF
cdr3_nt: TGTGCCAGTAGGGAGACAGGGGGCGGTGAAAAACTGTTTTTT

j_call: TRBJ2-1
clone_size: -
v_call: TRBV6-5
d_call: TRBD2
cdr3_length: 16
cdr3_aa: CASSYNRRGGYNEQFF
cdr3_nt: TGTGCCAGCAGTTACAACCGTCGGGGGGGCTACAATGAGCAGTTCTTC

j_call: TRBJ1-5
clone_size: -
v_call: TRBV19
d_call: -
cdr3_length: 20
cdr3_aa: CASSIGIQAEGLRFNQPQHF
cdr3_nt: TGTGCCAGTAGTATAGGTATACAGGCGGAGGGTCTAAGGTTCAATCAGCCCCAGCATTTT

j_call: TRBJ1-5
clone_size: few
v_call: TRBV18
d_call: -
cdr3_length: 17
cdr3_aa: CASSPPVLSFSNQPQHF
cdr3_nt: TGTGCCAGCTCACCACCCGTACTCTCTTTTAGCAATCAGCCCCAGCATTTT

j_call: TRBJ2-1
clone_size: -
v_call: TRBV19
d_call: TRBD2
cdr3_length: 15
cdr3_aa: CASSTPGLGIHEQFF
cdr3_nt: TGTGCCAGTAGTACTCCGGGACTAGGTATCCATGAGCAGTTCTTC

j_call: TRBJ2-7
clone_size: few
v_call: TRBV7-2
d_call: -
cdr3_length: 14
cdr3_aa: CASSLRASDNEQYF
cdr3_nt: TGTGCCAGCAGCTTAAGGGCTAGCGACAACGAGCAGTACTTC

j_call: TRBJ2-5
clone_size: -
v_call: TRBV4-1
d_call: TRBD2
cdr3_length: 17
cdr3_aa: CASSQDAVAGGGETQYF
cdr3_nt: TGCGCCAGCAGCCAAGACGCGGTAGCGGGGGGTGGAGAGACCCAGTACTTC

j_call: TRBJ2-2
clone_size: once
v_call: TRBV6-2/TRBV6-3
d_call: -
cdr3_length: 12
cdr3_aa: CASSLGPGELFF
cdr3_nt: TGTGCCAGCAGTTTGGGGCCCGGGGAGCTGTTTTTT

j_call: TRBJ2-1
clone_size: -
v_call: TRBV7-2
d_call: -
cdr3_length: 13
cdr3_aa: CASSPTGFGEQFF
cdr3_nt: TGTGCCAGCAGCCCTACAGGGTTCGGTGAGCAGTTCTTC

j_call: TRBJ1-3
clone_size: -
v_call: TRBV2
d_call: -
cdr3_length: 15
cdr3_aa: CASSVTQNSGNTIYF
cdr3_nt: TGTGCCAGCAGTGTCACACAGAACTCTGGAAACACCATATATTTT

j_call: TRBJ2-1
clone_size: once
v_call: TRBV24-1
d_call: TRBD1
cdr3_length: 18
cdr3_aa: CATSDNSGGAGVYNEQFF
cdr3_nt: TGTGCCACCAGTGATAACTCAGGGGGCGCCGGGGTCTACAATGAGCAGTTCTTC

j_call: TRBJ1-4
clone_size: -
v_call: TRBV5-1
d_call: -
cdr3_length: 16
cdr3_aa: CASSLRQSATNEKLFF
cdr3_nt: TGCGCCAGCAGCTTAAGACAGAGTGCAACTAATGAAAAACTGTTTTTT

j_call: TRBJ2-1
clone_size: few
v_call: TRBV12-3/TRBV12-4
d_call: TRBD1
cdr3_length: 11
cdr3_aa: CASSTGQGQFF
cdr3_nt: TGTGCCAGCAGTACGGGACAGGGTCAGTTCTTC

j_call: TRBJ2-1
clone_size: once
v_call: TRBV12-3/TRBV12-4
d_call: -
cdr3_length: 11
cdr3_aa: CASSSAARRLF
cdr3_nt: TGTGCCAGCAGTTCCGCGGCTAGGAGGCTCTTC

j_call: TRBJ2-3
clone_size: -
v_call: TRBV7-9
d_call: -
cdr3_length: 12
cdr3_aa: CASSRDIDTQYF
cdr3_nt: TGTGCCAGCAGCCGGGACATCGATACGCAGTATTTT

j_call: TRBJ2-7
clone_size: -
v_call: TRBV11-3
d_call: -
cdr3_length: 11
cdr3_aa: CASGDSYEQYF
cdr3_nt: TGTGCCAGCGGCGACTCGTACGAGCAGTACTTC

j_call: TRBJ2-3
clone_size: -
v_call: TRBV18
d_call: -
cdr3_length: 15
cdr3_aa: CASSRAGASTDTQYF
cdr3_nt: TGTGCCAGCTCACGGGCGGGGGCTAGCACAGATACGCAGTATTTT

j_call: TRBJ2-3
clone_size: -
v_call: TRBV5-4
d_call: -
cdr3_length: 13
cdr3_aa: CASSFTGTDTQYF
cdr3_nt: TGTGCCAGCAGCTTTACGGGCACAGATACGCAGTATTTT

j_call: TRBJ1-2
clone_size: -
v_call: TRBV6-4
d_call: -
cdr3_length: 14
cdr3_aa: CASRKMQGDGGYTF
cdr3_nt: TGTGCCAGCAGGAAGATGCAGGGTGACGGAGGCTACACCTTC

j_call: TRBJ2-1
clone_size: -
v_call: TRBV24-1
d_call: TRBD2
cdr3_length: 21
cdr3_aa: CATSDLPLLAGGPLGFDEQFF
cdr3_nt: TGTGCCACCAGTGATTTGCCCTTACTAGCGGGGGGGCCACTTGGTTTCGATGAGCAGTTCTTC

j_call: TRBJ2-2
clone_size: -
v_call: TRBV28
d_call: TRBD1
cdr3_length: 16
cdr3_aa: CASSLPLQGARGELFF
cdr3_nt: TGTGCCAGCAGTCTCCCGTTACAGGGGGCACGGGGGGAGCTGTTTTTT

j_call: TRBJ1-4
clone_size: -
v_call: TRBV4-2
d_call: -
cdr3_length: 15
cdr3_aa: CASSQDGGRREKLFF
cdr3_nt: TGTGCCAGCAGCCAAGATGGCGGCCGGCGTGAAAAACTGTTTTTT

j_call: TRBJ2-2
clone_size: few
v_call: TRBV3-1/TRBV3-2
d_call: TRBD1
cdr3_length: 16
cdr3_aa: CASSRTGQVNTGELFF
cdr3_nt: TGTGCCAGCAGCCGGACTGGACAGGTTAACACCGGGGAGCTGTTTTTT

j_call: TRBJ1-6
clone_size: -
v_call: TRBV27
d_call: -
cdr3_length: 15
cdr3_aa: CASRSRVFYNSPLHF
cdr3_nt: TGCGCCAGCAGGTCCCGCGTCTTCTATAATTCACCCCTCCACTTT

j_call: TRBJ2-7
clone_size: -
v_call: TRBV13
d_call: TRBD1
cdr3_length: 14
cdr3_aa: CASSLQGALGEQYF
cdr3_nt: TGTGCCAGCAGCTTACAGGGGGCTCTGGGCGAGCAGTACTTC

j_call: TRBJ2-3
clone_size: -
v_call: TRBV6-5
d_call: -
cdr3_length: 15
cdr3_aa: CASRGRGGSTDTQYF
cdr3_nt: TGTGCCAGCAGGGGGAGGGGGGGTAGCACAGATACGCAGTATTTT